This T cell receptor beta chain originates from a study of radiotherapy plus CTLA-4 blockade in lung cancer. Looking at the study overall: Objective response was observed in about 19% of patients, and disease control in 30% to 40%.

Per the germline V gene, CDR1 is MNHNS and CDR2 is SASEGT. Trimming cost V 1 base and J 6 bases, with 9 bases left between them. The CDR3 has 13 amino acids. Measured with immunoSEQ multiplex PCR; TCRdb has only the in-frame clones, and not every one. The top ten hold around 4% of the sample, which has around 59,000 clones, about 80% seen once. The chain couples TRBV6-1 to TRBJ1-1, with no clear D. The specimen comprised peripheral blood, sampled from a patient treated with radiotherapy plus ipilimumab. The sequence derives from a human donor with non-small cell lung cancer who had a partial response to radiotherapy plus ipilimumab. CDR3: CASSEGARPEAFF. The CDR3 nucleotides read TGTGCCAGCAGTGAAGGGGCACGACCTGAAGCTTTCTTT.